This TCR beta chain was identified in a study of CD8 T cells in ankylosing spondylitis listed by TCRdb under 2017. Background on the whole study: The study set out to find disease-linked TCR variants by profiling T cell receptor beta repertoires in ankylosing spondylitis patients and healthy donors. Peripheral blood samples were taken, and synovial fluid was additionally collected from ankylosing spondylitis patients. The full study cohort was made up of about 24 ankylosing spondylitis patients and roughly 100 healthy donors. General conclusions and limits of the study: A TCR beta motif made up of under ten highly homologous amino acid variants appeared to be characteristic of blood from ankylosing spondylitis patients. The disease-linked clones showed a CD8+ phenotype and occurred at relatively low frequencies in peripheral blood. Some motif variants were previously reported in synovial fluid and blood of reactive arthritis patients, suggesting common disease-initiation mechanisms. Significant enrichment of the disease-linked clones was reported in matched synovial fluid samples from ankylosing spondylitis patients.

Data came from an Illumina HiSeq 2500. Quantitative 5'-RACE with molecular barcodes was used to prepare TCR beta libraries. In the authors' own workflow: A new computational method based on a probabilistic model of VDJ rearrangement was used to identify disease-linked TCR variants. TCRdb reran the public reads through fastp at Q25 and MiXCR, keeping productive beta chains. Rows are unified per CDR3 protein, each entry keeping the most common DNA and genes. The V and J calls here are based on TCRdb, not the publication. The sample records around 430,000 distinct CDR3 sequences, roughly 15% of which are singletons. Over 0.9% of the sample is in the top ten clones. A note on this clonotype: Its target antigen remains unknown. No base qualities exist here, and no much larger clone lies one base off it.

The CDR3 numbers 13 residues from cysteine through phenylalanine. Only the CDR3 region is kept as DNA, spanning 39 bases read in frame from base 1. Trimming costs V 4 bases and J 5 bases, and their ends lie 13 bases apart. CDR1 and CDR2, looked up from the germline V gene (reference sequence), are SGHKS and YYEKEE. This TCR was recovered from a male donor with ankylosing spondylitis. Sample: blood, either unsorted or a sorted T cell fraction (not recorded which). The chain employs TRBV5-5 and TRBJ2-7; D gene: possibly TRBD1, on 7 matching bases. Read as DNA, the sequence is TGTGCCAGCAGCCTGCAGGGGGGTCACGAGCAGTACTTC. Translated, this is CASSLQGGHEQYF.